Shown below are 3 T cell receptor beta chains from a single sample sequenced in a study of blood T cells in healthy people across ages. Combining a sample-barcoded 5' primer with a J-beta primer mix, a second PCR ran for about 6 to 12 cycles. TCRdb re-analysed the 5' RACE reads in MiXCR, keeping a single row per CDR3 protein. The sample holds around 1,900,000 distinct CDR3 sequences; 30% to 40% are singletons and the top ten take roughly 23%. Sequencing used blood. These receptors were collected from a human donor in good health.

V gene TRBV6-5 combines with J gene TRBJ1-5; 12 bases agree with TRBD1. Germline assignment: CDR1 MNHEY and CDR2 SVGAGI. The CDR3 runs to 15 residues. The junction had 5 bases not matched to a gene; V was cut back by 5 bases and J by 6 bases. CDR3 nucleotides: TGTGCCAGCAGTAGAGGGACAGGGGGCAGTCAGCCCCAGCATTTT. It specifies CASSRGTGGSQPQHF.

Regarding this clonotype: The junction departs from the called germline gene at one end, perhaps through a read error. The rearrangement uses TRBV4-1 and TRBJ2-1; TRBD2 is a possible D gene (5 bases). The CDR3 consists of 11 residues. CDR1 MGHRA and CDR2 YSYEKL come from the germline V gene. CDR3 sequence reads: CAGSQEGRQFF. The DNA for the CDR3 is TGCGCCGGCAGCCAAGAAGGGAGGCAGTTCTTC.

The J gene is TRBJ2-1, the V gene TRBV7-8; D remains unclear. V was clipped by 5 bases and J by 5 bases, with 16 bases between them. From germline, CDR1 is SGHVS and CDR2 FQNEAQ. CDR3 size: 15 residues. CDR3 coding DNA: TGTGCCAGCAGCCCTGCCAGGCACCCCAACAATGAGCAGTTCTTC. Translation: CASSPARHPNNEQFF. Full variable domain (remainder filled in from reference TRBV7-8 and TRBJ2-1): GAGVSQSPRYKVAKRGQDVALRCDPISGHVSLFWYQQALGQGPEFLTYFQNEAQLDKSGLPSDRFFAERPEGSVSTLKIQRTQQEDSAVYLCASSPARHPNNEQFFGPGTRLTVL.